The T cell receptor beta chain described here comes from a study of shared clonotypes between healthy human individuals. Study summary: The study drew on a couple of women and three men aged 18 to 49 as donors. Notes on the study in general: Generally, naive subsets came out with larger estimated richness than memory subsets. Shared clonotypes: roughly 5% naive CD4, under 4% naive CD8, 2.3% memory CD4, approximately 0.41% memory CD8.

Study donors comprised healthy, HIV-negative adults devoid of recent acute infection or vaccination. There are 14 residues in the CDR3. Trimming left V 4 bases short and J 6 bases short, with 15 bases between. The germline V gene encodes CDR1 MRHNA and CDR2 SNTAGT. Sequencing used immunoSEQ multiplex PCR; TCRdb keeps in-frame clones, though not all of them. The sample contains some 2,000,000 clones, 90% to 96% of which appear only once. Details on this clone: Its antigen is not identified.

Sequencing input: naive CD4+ T cells sorted from blood. Sample subset: CD45RA+ positively selected. The sequence derives from a young man in good health. The chain joins TRBV6-4 to TRBJ1-1; D gene ambiguous. The CDR3 is CASSVGPPQPEAFF. The CDR3 DNA reads as TGTGCCAGCAGTGTGGGCCCCCCGCAGCCTGAAGCTTTCTTT.